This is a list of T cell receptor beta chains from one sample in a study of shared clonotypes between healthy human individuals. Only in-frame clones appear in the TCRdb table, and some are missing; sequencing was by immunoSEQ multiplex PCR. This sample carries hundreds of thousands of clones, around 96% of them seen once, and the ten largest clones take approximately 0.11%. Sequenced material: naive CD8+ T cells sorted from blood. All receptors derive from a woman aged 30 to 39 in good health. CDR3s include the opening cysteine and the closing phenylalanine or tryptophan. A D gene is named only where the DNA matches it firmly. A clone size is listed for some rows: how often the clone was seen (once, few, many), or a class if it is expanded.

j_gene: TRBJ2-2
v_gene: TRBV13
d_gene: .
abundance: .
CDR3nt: TGTGCCAGCAGCTTAGGCCTAGAGTTCGGGGAGCTGTTTTTT
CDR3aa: CASSLGLEFGELFF

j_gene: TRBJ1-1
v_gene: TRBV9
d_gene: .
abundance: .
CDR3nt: TGTGCCAGCAGCGTAGTCGGGTCAGGACAGAACACTGAAGCTTTCTTT
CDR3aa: CASSVVGSGQNTEAFF

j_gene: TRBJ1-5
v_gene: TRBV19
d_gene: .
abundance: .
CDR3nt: TGTGCCAGTAGTATTGTTGCGGGGGCCCAGCCCCAGCATTTT
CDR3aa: CASSIVAGAQPQHF

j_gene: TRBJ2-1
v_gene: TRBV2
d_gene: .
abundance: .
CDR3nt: TGTGCCAGCAGGGGCGGCAGGGGAAATGTGGGAAATGAGCAGTTCTTC
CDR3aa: CASRGGRGNVGNEQFF

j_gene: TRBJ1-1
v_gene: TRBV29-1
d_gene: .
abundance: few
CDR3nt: TGCAGCGTTCTGCGACAGACGAACACTGAAGCTTTCTTT
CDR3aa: CSVLRQTNTEAFF

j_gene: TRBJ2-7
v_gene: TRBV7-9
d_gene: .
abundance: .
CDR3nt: TGTGCCAGCAGCTCCCCGGGGGCGGGGGAGCAGTACTTC
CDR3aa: CASSSPGAGEQYF

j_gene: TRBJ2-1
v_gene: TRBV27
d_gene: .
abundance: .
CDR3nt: TGTGCCAGCAGTTCCGAGTACTCCTACAATGAGCAGTTCTTC
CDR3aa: CASSSEYSYNEQFF

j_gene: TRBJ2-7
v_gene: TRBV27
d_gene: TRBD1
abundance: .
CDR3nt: TGTGCCAGCAGTTTCAACAGGGGGACCAGCTCCTACGAGCAGTACTTC
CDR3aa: CASSFNRGTSSYEQYF

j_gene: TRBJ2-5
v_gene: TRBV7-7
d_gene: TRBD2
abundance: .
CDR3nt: TGTGCCAGCAGCTTAGGTACTAGCGGTAGCATACAAGAGACCCAGTACTTC
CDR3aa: CASSLGTSGSIQETQYF

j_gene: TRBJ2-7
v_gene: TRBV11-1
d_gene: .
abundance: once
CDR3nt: TGTGCCAGCAGCTTCCCCCTCGCGGCAGGGGTTTACGAGCAGTACTTC
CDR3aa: CASSFPLAAGVYEQYF

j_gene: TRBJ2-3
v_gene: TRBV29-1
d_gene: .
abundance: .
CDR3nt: TGCAGCGTGGTAGCGGATACGCAGTATTTT
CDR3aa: CSVVADTQYF